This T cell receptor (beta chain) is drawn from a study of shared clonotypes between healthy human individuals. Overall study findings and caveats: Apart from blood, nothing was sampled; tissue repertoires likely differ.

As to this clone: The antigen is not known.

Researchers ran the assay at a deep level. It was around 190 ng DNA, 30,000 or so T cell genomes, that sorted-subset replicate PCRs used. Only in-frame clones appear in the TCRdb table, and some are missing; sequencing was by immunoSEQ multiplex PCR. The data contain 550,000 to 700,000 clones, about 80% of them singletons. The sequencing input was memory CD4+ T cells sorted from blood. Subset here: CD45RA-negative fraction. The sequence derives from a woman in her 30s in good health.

The CDR3 region is CASSPPLAGGKNTGELFF. In DNA form, the CDR3 reads TGCGCCAGCAGCCCCCCGCTAGCGGGAGGGAAAAACACCGGGGAGCTGTTTTTT. V and J are TRBV5-1 and TRBJ2-2, with TRBD2 matching 12 bases. The V gene's germline CDR1 is SGHRS and CDR2 YFSETQ. This CDR3 is 18 amino acids long. Losses at the gene ends were 4 bases for V and 2 bases for J; bases not matched to a gene: 9.